This T cell receptor beta chain was retrieved from a study of cytomegalovirus exposure and HLA in healthy donors (TCRdb year 2017). With regard to the full study: In an earlier analysis of around 540 of the donors, roughly 300 Gb of sequence data and 100 million or so unique TCR beta sequences from about 190 million T cells were reported. Rather than drawing on any new phenotypic data, the later analysis identified candidate immune exposures from TCR beta sequences and the way those sequences occurred across donors. Along with the roughly 670-subject first cohort, a separate validation cohort of over a hundred different subjects was used. The genetic ancestry cluster associated with self-reported Caucasian donors included 65% to 90% of the 398 genotyped donors. The study aimed to test whether signatures of past pathogen exposure could be identified by cataloging public T cell receptors. Roughly 300 gigabases of sequencing data and 70 million to 95 million unique TCR sequences made up an early release that covered over 550 HLA-typed donors. Among 398 genotyped donors of the cohort, an average of roughly 240,000 unique TCR beta nucleotide sequences were sequenced per donor, 15% to 20% of them non-productive. To predict cytomegalovirus infection status, the study brought together high-throughput TCR immunosequencing, statistical association of individual TCRs with disease status, and machine learning. Typing coverage differed by locus: A, B, C, DRB1 and DQB1 were typed in about 620-630 donors, DQA1 in about 560, DPA1 in some 610, and DPB1 in roughly 470. Both class I and class II loci were covered by HLA typing, at four-digit resolution. The study profiled the T cell repertoires of some 610 subjects by immunosequencing and related them to cytomegalovirus serostatus. Every repertoire in the discovery cohort had been generated on one and the same sequencing platform. An earlier analysis of 500 to 650 of the donors applied high-throughput TCR beta sequencing to assess whether each TCR beta V gene segment acted as functional or pseudogenic. Donor age, sex, ethnicity and CMV serostatus were compiled together with the repertoire data. Five DR-DQ haplotypes were handled as single units for association and clustering, since linkage in the cohort was strong. In a later genetic analysis, genome-wide SNP genotypes for 398 of the 666 donors were used, and that subset was treated as a discovery cohort. A later analysis re-analyzed previously published TCR beta repertoires from hundreds of donors and added high-resolution HLA genotyping to study TCR occurrence patterns.

For this clone: Its antigen is not yet known. No base qualities exist here, and no much larger clone lies one base off it.

V gives up 0 bases and J gives up 7 bases, and the segment between their germline ends measures 10 bases. The germline V gene (reference sequence) yields LNHDA for CDR1 and SQIVND for CDR2. The CDR3 starts with the cysteine, ends with the phenylalanine, and has 13 residues. Just the 39-base CDR3 DNA is kept, in frame starting at base 1. What the authors observed across the whole study: In vitro tests confirmed that three of the cytomegalovirus-associated TCR beta chains recognize cytomegalovirus antigens. Over 15 rarely observed V segments, including chromosome 9 orphons, were excluded from the earlier analysis of almost 600 of the donors because counts were too low. In a later analysis, several top co-occurrence clusters were reported to appear linked to parvovirus B19, influenza, CMV and Epstein-Barr virus. Linkage disequilibrium might explain the correlated functional status among segregating V segments, but an unknown experimental factor could not be excluded. In a later genetic analysis, fewer N-insertions in productive TCRs were reported among donors in an Asian-associated ancestry cluster than the approximately 710-donor mean. The only immune exposure information available for the cohort was CMV serostatus. In a later analysis, the rate of TCR association differed among HLA loci, with DRB1 alleles having the most associated TCRs and HLA-C alleles having the fewest. Because the 87-base-pair reads could not distinguish some IMGT-functional V segments, including TRBV6-2 and TRBV6-3, those segments were excluded. The authors suggested that the approach could potentially be generalized to other disease states and immunological phenotypes. A later analysis found that HLA-associated TCR beta chains were more clonally expanded and had lower generation probabilities than equally common non-associated chains. Most TCR sequences were observed very rarely across donors, whereas some public TCRs were present in many individuals. HLA typing was unavailable for some donors at each locus, so association tests used only the typed subset. In an earlier analysis of about 600 of the donors, most TCR beta V segments appeared in productive rearrangements about 87% or about 30% of the time, broadly matching IMGT annotations. According to a later analysis, most CMV-associated TCR beta chains appeared to be HLA-restricted, and the HLA associations seemed to be driven largely by CMV exposure. At a false discovery rate of 0.05, a later analysis linked fewer than 20,000 TCR beta sequences to specific HLA alleles. The presence/absence analyses assumed that sequencing depth was roughly uniform across donors, and that assumption may not be true. A later genetic analysis associated a missense DCLRE1C variant with V-gene and J-gene trimming of TCR beta chains, and an independent cohort replicated the association. A cluster of highly shared sequence variants was judged likely to represent a technical artifact of the sequencing pipeline. The classifier was reported to diagnose cytomegalovirus status with high specificity and sensitivity in both the original and validation cohorts. When HLA alleles, especially DR and DQ, strongly co-occurred, attributing TCR associations to individual alleles was difficult. A total of about 150 TCR beta chains were listed by the study as associated with cytomegalovirus. A further reported finding was that TCR beta sequences accurately predicted the HLA-A and HLA-B alleles for most subjects in the first cohort. Only TCR beta chains were sequenced in this cohort, and the absence of alpha or paired-chain data limited detectable features.

Library creation used the immunoSEQ multiplex PCR assay. For the multiplex PCR, a mixture combining 60 forward primers for TCR Vbeta segments and 13 reverse primers for TCR Jbeta segments was used. Amplification of the CDR3 region of rearranged TCR beta genes was performed with a multiplex PCR assay on genomic DNA. On the Illumina HiSeq System, the amplified TCR beta libraries were sequenced as 87-base-pair reads. In the authors' own workflow: A later analysis counted approximately 84 million unique TCR beta chains across the 650 to 800 repertoires, and roughly 10 million of these chains were shared by at least two donors. Raw reads were error-corrected and collapsed into unique sequences with a nearest-neighbor algorithm that merged closely related sequences to remove PCR and sequencing errors. V, D and J gene segments were assigned by aligning CDR3 sequences to IMGT reference sequences. For a sequence to be retained, a match of at least six nucleotides was required to both a V gene segment and a J gene segment. A rearrangement was called productive if the CDR3 had no stop codons and remained in frame with V and J, and every other rearrangement was called non-productive. CDR3 was defined by IMGT convention, running from the second conserved V-encoded cysteine to the conserved J-encoded phenylalanine. The earlier analysis of 500 to 650 of the donors excluded any sequence lacking an unambiguous match to a single V gene segment. An earlier analysis of some 610 of the donors called V segments functional above 56.7% productive rearrangements and segregating when the between-donor standard deviation exceeded 5%. A statistical classification framework was developed to diagnose cytomegalovirus status using the catalog of TCR beta chain sequences. In a later analysis, TCR nucleotide sequences were compared against IMGT/GENE-DB human TR gene sequences so that V and J genes could be assigned. The TCRdist pipeline was used in a later analysis to assign CDR3 sequences and most-parsimonious VDJ recombination scenarios. A later analysis defined each TCR beta chain by its CDR3 amino acid sequence plus V-gene family, and excluded reads lacking a unique V-gene family. As a way to deal with suspected cross-contamination and a sequencing artifact, a later analysis dropped 500 to 700 nucleotide sequences that were highly shared and had low generation probability. For each public chain, a later analysis derived a clonal expansion index from normalized ranks of inferred template counts within each repertoire. A later analysis computed generation probabilities with a VDJ recombination model fitted to out-of-frame rearrangements, and checked the results against IGoR. Hypergeometric tests were used in a later analysis to score TCR-TCR, TCR-HLA and TCR-CMV co-occurrence, with a repertoire-size bias correction applied to the TCR pairs. To estimate false discovery rates, a later analysis permuted the HLA or CMV assignments 20 times. In a later analysis, co-occurring TCRs were grouped using DBSCAN, with TCRdist sequence similarity added in when clustering inside HLA-allele-positive subsets. Repertoires with fewer than 30,000 or more than 120,000 public chains were left out of co-occurrence clustering, as were a handful of repertoires with anomalous nucleotide sharing. TCRdb holds this immuneACCESS table with in-frame rearrangements only. Some clones are missing; in checked studies, unresolved V genes explain under half, and the rest has no known cause. V and J calls and clone size are given by that table; D and trimming were obtained from the DNA. The sample yields 150,000 to 160,000 clones; roughly 80% were counted once. The ten largest make up approximately 8% of the sample.

The cohort consisted of hundreds of healthy bone marrow donors. Cohort members were all nominally healthy when sampled, although unrecorded immune exposures were likely present. The donor was CMV seropositive and belonged to the group of more than 250 seropositive cohort members. A peripheral blood sample was provided by each donor, and peripheral blood mononuclear cells were used for TCR beta sequencing. The Qiagen DNeasy Blood Extraction Kit was used to extract genomic DNA from the blood cell samples. The chain was built from TRBV19 and TRBJ2-7, with the D segment identity uncertain. This receptor was taken from a man younger than 45 in good health and CMV-seropositive. The sample taken for sequencing was PBMCs. In nucleotide form, the sequence is TGTGCCAGTAGTATAGATTTAGTCGGGGAGCAGTACTTC. Protein translation: CASSIDLVGEQYF.